Listed below are T cell receptor beta chains from one sample, sequenced in a study of Ad26.COV2.S vaccination and SARS-CoV-2 variants. TCRdb's copy holds only in-frame clones and misses some; the assay was immunoSEQ multiplex PCR. The sample yields roughly 680,000 clones, around 90% seen once. Here the sequenced sample was peripheral blood, taken in a trial of Ad26.COV2.S vaccine versus placebo. Every receptor here comes from a person between 18 and 65 years old who received the Ad26.COV2.S COVID-19 vaccine or a placebo. Both conserved end residues are part of each CDR3. The order of the fields is clone size, V gene, D gene, J gene, CDR3 protein, CDR3 DNA. The D gene is left open where the match is weak. Only part of the rows carry a size: once, few, many, or a class if the clone is expanded.

NA	TRBV9	TRBD1	TRBJ2-2	CASSVDRGYTGELFF	TGTGCCAGCAGCGTAGACAGGGGGTACACCGGGGAGCTGTTTTTT
NA	TRBV4-2	NA	TRBJ1-4	CASSPWGGTNEKLFF	TGTGCCAGCAGCCCGTGGGGGGGGACTAATGAAAAACTGTTTTTT
NA	TRBV19	NA	TRBJ2-3	CASSNRGASSTDTQYF	TGTGCCAGTAGTAATCGAGGTGCATCTAGCACAGATACGCAGTATTTT
NA	TRBV5-1	NA	TRBJ2-7	CASSLVPRGSSYEQYF	TGCGCCAGCAGCTTGGTCCCAAGGGGAAGCTCCTACGAGCAGTACTTC
NA	TRBV30	NA	TRBJ1-2	CAWSVPVREPFNYGYTF	TGTGCCTGGAGTGTACCCGTCAGGGAGCCGTTCAACTATGGCTACACCTTC
NA	TRBV30	TRBD1	TRBJ1-2	CAWTPGQSNYGYTF	TGTGCCTGGACTCCGGGACAGTCTAACTATGGCTACACCTTC
few	TRBV2	NA	TRBJ1-6	CASQGGNSPLHF	TGTGCCAGCCAGGGAGGTAATTCACCCCTCCACTTT
NA	TRBV10-3	NA	TRBJ2-2	CAISEETRGTGELFF	TGTGCCATCAGTGAGGAGACTAGGGGTACCGGGGAGCTGTTTTTT
NA	TRBV4-3	NA	TRBJ1-1	CASSQDWGRDREAFF	TGCGCCAGCAGCCAAGATTGGGGGCGAGACAGGGAAGCTTTCTTT
NA	TRBV15	NA	TRBJ2-2	CATSPDLGWTGELFF	TGTGCCACCAGCCCGGACCTGGGGTGGACCGGGGAGCTGTTTTTT
NA	TRBV5-6	TRBD2	TRBJ2-3	CASSGTSGGDTQYF	TGTGCCAGTTCCGGGACTAGCGGGGGAGATACGCAGTATTTT
once	TRBV7-9	NA	TRBJ2-5	CASSGRGRPQETQYF	TGTGCCAGCAGCGGGCGGGGACGGCCGCAAGAGACCCAGTACTTC
NA	TRBV2	NA	TRBJ2-2	CASRGDSETGELFF	TGTGCCAGCAGGGGTGACAGCGAAACCGGGGAGCTGTTTTTT
NA	TRBV4-3	NA	TRBJ2-7	CASSQRDTSYEQYF	TGCGCCAGCAGCCAACGGGACACTTCCTACGAGCAGTACTTC
NA	TRBV9	NA	TRBJ1-1	CASSVEGGGIEAFF	TGTGCCAGCAGCGTAGAGGGAGGGGGAATTGAAGCTTTCTTT
NA	TRBV7-9	NA	TRBJ2-7	CASRPFSSNEQYF	TGTGCCAGCCGACCCTTCAGTTCCAACGAGCAGTACTTC
NA	TRBV5-1	TRBD1	TRBJ2-2	CASSVQGGPGELFF	TGCGCCAGCAGCGTACAGGGGGGCCCCGGGGAGCTGTTTTTT
NA	TRBV6-1	NA	TRBJ1-4	CASSDTLDRFRREKLFF	TGTGCCAGCAGTGATACCCTTGACAGGTTCCGGCGTGAAAAACTGTTTTTT
NA	TRBV4-3	TRBD1	TRBJ2-1	CASSQVHRGLDNEQFF	TGCGCCAGCAGCCAAGTACACAGGGGGCTCGACAATGAGCAGTTCTTC
NA	TRBV19	TRBD2	TRBJ2-7	CASKAGGAGAYEQYF	TGTGCCAGTAAGGCCGGGGGAGCGGGGGCCTACGAGCAGTACTTC
NA	TRBV3-1/TRBV3-2	NA	TRBJ2-6	CASSPTPIGSGANVLTF	TGTGCCAGCAGCCCCACTCCGATCGGCTCTGGGGCCAACGTCCTGACTTTC
NA	TRBV6-5	NA	TRBJ2-2	CASRAGPNTGELFF	TGTGCCAGCAGGGCGGGACCGAACACCGGGGAGCTGTTTTTT
NA	TRBV11-2	TRBD2	TRBJ2-1	CASSQTSGGLGEQFF	TGTGCCAGCAGCCAGACTAGCGGGGGTTTGGGGGAGCAGTTCTTC